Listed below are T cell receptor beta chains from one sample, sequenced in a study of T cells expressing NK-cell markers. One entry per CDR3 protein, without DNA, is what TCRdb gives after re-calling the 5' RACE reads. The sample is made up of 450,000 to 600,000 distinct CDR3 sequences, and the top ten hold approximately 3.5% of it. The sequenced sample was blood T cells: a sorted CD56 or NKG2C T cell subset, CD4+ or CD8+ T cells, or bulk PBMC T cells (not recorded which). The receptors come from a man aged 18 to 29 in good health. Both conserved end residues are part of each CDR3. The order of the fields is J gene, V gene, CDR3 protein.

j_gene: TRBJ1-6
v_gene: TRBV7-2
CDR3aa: CASSQYNSPLHF

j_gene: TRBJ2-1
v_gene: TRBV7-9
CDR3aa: CASSLTSRYNEQFF

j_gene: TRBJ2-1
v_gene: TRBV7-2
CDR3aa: CASSPPGLAGGAGSAFF

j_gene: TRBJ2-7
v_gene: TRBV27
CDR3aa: CASSRGNSLKSYEQYF

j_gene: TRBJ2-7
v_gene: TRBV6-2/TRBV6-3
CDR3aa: CASSYSRGTYEQYF

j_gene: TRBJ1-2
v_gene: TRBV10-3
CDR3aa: CAISENGPPGGYTF

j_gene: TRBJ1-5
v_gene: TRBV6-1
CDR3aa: CASRVQGLNQPQHF

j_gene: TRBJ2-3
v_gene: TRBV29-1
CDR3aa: CSVEFGAAPTDTQYF

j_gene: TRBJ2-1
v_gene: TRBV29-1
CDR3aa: CTIGAGDSYNEQFF

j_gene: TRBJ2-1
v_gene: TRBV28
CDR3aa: CASSLSWQTLISYNEQFF

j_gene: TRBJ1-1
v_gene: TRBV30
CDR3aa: CAWADRAAEAFF

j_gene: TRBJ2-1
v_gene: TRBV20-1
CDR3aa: CSARDNRGTSRSYNEQFF

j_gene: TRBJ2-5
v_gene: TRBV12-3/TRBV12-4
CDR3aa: CASSPQWLASTETQYF

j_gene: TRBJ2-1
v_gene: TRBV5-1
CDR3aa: CASSVSGIGGSSYNEQFF

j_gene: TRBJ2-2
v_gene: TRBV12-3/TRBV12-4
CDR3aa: CASSPVIGLTSAYTGELFF

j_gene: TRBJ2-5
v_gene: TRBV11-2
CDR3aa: CASSLGTGFFQETQYF

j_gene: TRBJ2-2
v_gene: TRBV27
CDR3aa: CASCGLAGSGELFF